The rows below give T cell receptor beta chains drawn from one sample of a study of shared clonotypes between healthy human individuals. Sequencing was performed with immunoSEQ multiplex PCR; in TCRdb, only in-frame clones are kept and a portion is missing. The table shows about 1.5 million clones, with roughly 98% occurring only once. The sample consisted of naive CD4+ T cells sorted from blood. The receptors stem from a man aged 30-40 years in good health. Both conserved end residues are part of each CDR3. The order of the fields is clone size, V gene, J gene, CDR3 protein. Size is stated for part of the rows, as once, few or many counts, or as a class when the clone is expanded.

once	TRBV10-2	TRBJ2-1	CASRTSGYSYNEQFF
NA	TRBV5-4	TRBJ2-7	CASSLAAGRAYEQYF
NA	TRBV5-6	TRBJ1-2	CASSSMTGSNYGYTF
NA	TRBV6-5	TRBJ2-1	CASSYSGISYNEQFF
NA	TRBV9	TRBJ2-1	CASSVAAGIPNEQFF
NA	TRBV11-2	TRBJ2-7	CASSFVKGQGAGEQYF
NA	TRBV28	TRBJ2-7	CASIGLYEQYF
NA	TRBV7-9	TRBJ2-7	CASSPAGYEQYF
NA	TRBV18	TRBJ2-7	CASQSGRSPEQYF
NA	TRBV18	TRBJ2-3	CASSHLSGGSGTDTQYF
NA	TRBV19	TRBJ2-7	CASSNGVAGDSYEQYF